Below, 16 T cell receptor beta chains from the same sample are listed, as sequenced in a study of cytomegalovirus exposure and HLA in healthy donors. The PCR had 60 Vbeta and 13 Jbeta primers. Produced via immunoSEQ multiplex PCR; TCRdb's table is partial and in-frame only. Of roughly 160,000 clones in the sample, about 65% were seen once. Sequenced: PBMCs. These receptors originate from a girl aged 5-17 years in good health and CMV-seronegative.

The chain recombines TRBV2 with TRBJ2-5; TRBD1 matches 8 bases. V shed 8 bases, J shed 3 bases, and the junction held 14 bases outside the gene matches. Germline V gene lookup returns CDR1 SNHLY and CDR2 FYNNEI. The CDR3 contains 16 residues. The CDR3 sequence: CASGRLKDRVKETQYF. CDR3 DNA: TGTGCCAGCGGAAGGCTGAAGGACAGGGTGAAAGAGACCCAGTACTTC. Variable domain in full (rest from reference TRBV2 and TRBJ2-5): EPEVTQTPSHQVTQMGQEVILRCVPISNHLYFYWYRQILGQKVEFLVSFYNNEISEKSEIFDDQFSVERPDGSNFTLKIRSTKLEDSAMYFCASGRLKDRVKETQYFGPGTRLLVL.

This chain's CDR3 is CASRVQETQYF. CDR3 sequence (DNA): TGTGCCAGCCGAGTTCAAGAGACCCAGTACTTC. J is TRBJ2-5 and V is TRBV2; D gene unclear. This CDR3 is built from 11 residues. Germline CDR1 is SNHLY and CDR2 is FYNNEI. Trimming stripped 8 bases from V and 2 bases from J, with 6 bases between.

This clone appeared a few times. This rearrangement joins TRBV29-1 to TRBJ2-7; 7 bases map to TRBD1. Looked up from germline, CDR1 is SQVTM and CDR2 is ANQGSEA. Trimming cost V 7 bases and J 0 bases; bases outside gene matches: 3. The CDR3 has 12 amino acids. For the CDR3, the DNA is TGCAGCGCCCGGGACAGCTCCTACGAGCAGTACTTC. Its translation is CSARDSSYEQYF.

The chain links TRBV5-6 to TRBJ2-6; TRBD1 agrees at 7 bases. Germline lookup yields CDR1 SGHDT and CDR2 YYEEEE. This CDR3 comprises 14 residues. The V gene end was trimmed by 5 bases and the J gene end by 4 bases; junction bases not matched to a gene: 3. The CDR3 coding sequence is TGTGCCAGCAGAGGGGGCACCGGGGCCAACGTCCTGACTTTC. It yields the protein CASRGGTGANVLTF.

This rearrangement joins TRBV9 to TRBJ1-1, with D tentatively TRBD1 (5 bases). The CDR3 loop spans 15 amino acids. The germline V gene encodes CDR1 SGDLS and CDR2 YYNGEE. V lost 4 bases and J 1 base, leaving 14 bases between the germline ends. The CDR3 protein is CASSPSLTANTEAFF. Here the CDR3 DNA reads TGTGCCAGCAGCCCCAGTTTGACAGCGAACACTGAAGCTTTCTTT.

This clone was observed a single time. The chain links TRBV6-1 to TRBJ1-2; 9 bases map to TRBD1. Germline V gene sequence: CDR1 MNHNS, CDR2 SASEGT. V lost 5 bases, J lost 2 bases, and 6 bases stayed unmatched. CDR3 length equals 15 residues. In nucleotides, the CDR3 is TGTGCCAGCAGTACCACGACAGGGGGGAACTATGGCTACACCTTC. Translating gives CASSTTTGGNYGYTF.

The rearrangement links TRBV10-2 to TRBJ2-7; no clear D gene. The germline gives CDR1 WSHSY, CDR2 SAAADI. There are 13 residues in the CDR3. V was cut by 6 bases and J by 0 bases, with 9 bases left in between. CDR3 amino acids: CASRALSSYEQYF. CDR3 coding DNA: TGCGCCAGCAGAGCCCTCTCCTCCTACGAGCAGTACTTC.

The V call is TRBV14, the J call TRBJ2-3, with D tentatively TRBD2 (6 bases). V gave up 6 bases and J gave up 0 bases, with 10 bases separating them. The CDR3 is 14 amino acids. The germline gives CDR1 SGHDN, CDR2 FVKESK. This CDR3 reads CASRAGLSTDTQYF. The CDR3 bases are TGTGCCAGCAGGGCGGGGTTAAGCACAGATACGCAGTATTTT.

CDR3 sequence: CASSSRQAPLLSGNTIYF. The CDR3 region has the DNA TGTGCCAGCTCATCCCGACAGGCCCCACTTCTTTCTGGAAACACCATATATTTT. The chain couples TRBV18 to TRBJ1-3; D might be TRBD1 (6 bases). V was pared by 5 bases and J by 1 base, with 21 bases between. The CDR3 contains 18 residues. In germline, CDR1 is KGHSH, CDR2 LQKENI.

This clone occurred once. The gene calls are TRBV6-5 and TRBJ2-7; the D gene is possibly TRBD1 (6 bases). The V gene's germline CDR1 is MNHEY and CDR2 SVGAGI. V was cut by 2 bases and J by 4 bases, with 15 bases left in between. The CDR3 has 15 amino acids. The CDR3 loop is CASSYTTDSSYEQYF. CDR3 nucleotide sequence: TGTGCCAGCAGTTACACCACGGACAGCAGTTACGAGCAGTACTTC.

This chain joins TRBV5-6 and TRBJ2-3, with a tentative D call TRBD2 (5 bases). The CDR3 is 13 residues long. Germline CDR1 is SGHDT and CDR2 is YYEEEE. With 5 bases removed from V and 6 bases from J, the gap between germline ends came to 13 bases. The CDR3 sequence is CASSLISGDTQYF. Written as DNA, the CDR3 is TGTGCCAGCAGTTTGATCTCGGGGGATACGCAGTATTTT.

This clone was recorded only once. This sequence joins TRBV19 and TRBJ1-1, with a tentative D call TRBD1 (5 bases). This CDR3 contains 13 residues. V dropped 4 bases and J dropped 5 bases, with 11 bases sitting between them. Germline CDR1 LNHDA, CDR2 SQIVND (reference sequence). DNA of the CDR3: TGTGCCAGTAGTAATTATGGGGGGACTGAAGCTTTCTTT. Its translation: CASSNYGGTEAFF.

This clone has a handful of counts. This sequence joins TRBV29-1 and TRBJ1-1, with a tentative D call TRBD1 (6 bases). From germline, CDR1 is SQVTM and CDR2 ANQGSEA. There are 13 residues in the CDR3. V dropped 5 bases and J dropped 1 base, with 11 bases sitting between them. CDR3 DNA: TGCAGCGTTAAGGGGGTCCCGAACACTGAAGCTTTCTTT. Translating gives CSVKGVPNTEAFF. Variable domain in full (rest from reference TRBV29-1 and TRBJ1-1): SAVISQKPSRDICQRGTSLTIQCQVDSQVTMMFWYRQQPGQSLTLIATANQGSEATYESGFVIDKFPISRPNLTFSTLTVSNMSPEDSSIYLCSVKGVPNTEAFFGQGTRLTVV.

The V call is TRBV4-1, the J call TRBJ2-2, with a possible D match to TRBD1 (5 bases). The CDR3 totals 17 residues. Germline V lookup: CDR1 MGHRA, CDR2 YSYEKL. V lost 0 bases, J lost 6 bases, and 17 bases lay in between. The CDR3 DNA is TGCGCCAGCAGCCAAGATCTCATCTACAGGTTGCCCGGGGAGCTGTTTTTT. Residues: CASSQDLIYRLPGELFF.

The chain carries TRBV10-2 and TRBJ1-4; D unclear. The CDR3 contains 12 residues. Per germline, CDR1 WSHSY and CDR2 SAAADI. V lost 8 bases, J lost 5 bases, and 9 bases lay in between. CDR3 sequence: CASGQPNEKLFF. DNA for the CDR3: TGCGCCAGCGGGCAGCCGAATGAAAAACTGTTTTTT.

The genes are TRBV18 and TRBJ2-2, with no clear D. Germline V gene sequence: CDR1 KGHSH, CDR2 LQKENI. This CDR3 is built from 12 residues. V lost 2 bases, J lost 7 bases, and 5 bases lay in between. CDR3 DNA sequence: TGTGCCAGCTCACCAGCAGGCGGGGAGCTGTTTTTT. Encoded protein: CASSPAGGELFF.